The entry below gives a single TCR beta chain sequence along with its context. The data were obtained in a study of blood T cell repertoires in COVID-19. About the research overall: T cells, B-cell-depleted T cells, or PBMCs provided the cDNA or gDNA that served as material.

The CDR3 extends over 15 amino acids. V was pared by 4 bases and J by 4 bases, with 16 bases between. Per the germline V gene, CDR1 is SGHRS and CDR2 is YFSETQ. Sequencing used immunoSEQ multiplex PCR; TCRdb keeps in-frame clones, though not all of them. The sample comprises 150,000 to 200,000 clones, 75% to 90% of which are singletons, and roughly 3.5% rests with the top ten. The TCR comes from a man aged 55 to 69 with acute or convalescent COVID-19. The rearrangement links TRBV5-1 to TRBJ2-3, with D perhaps TRBD2 (6 bases). Sequencing was performed on peripheral blood. CDR3 amino acids: CASSQTGVRADTQYF. DNA for the CDR3: TGCGCCAGCAGCCAGACGGGGGTCAGGGCAGATACGCAGTATTTT.